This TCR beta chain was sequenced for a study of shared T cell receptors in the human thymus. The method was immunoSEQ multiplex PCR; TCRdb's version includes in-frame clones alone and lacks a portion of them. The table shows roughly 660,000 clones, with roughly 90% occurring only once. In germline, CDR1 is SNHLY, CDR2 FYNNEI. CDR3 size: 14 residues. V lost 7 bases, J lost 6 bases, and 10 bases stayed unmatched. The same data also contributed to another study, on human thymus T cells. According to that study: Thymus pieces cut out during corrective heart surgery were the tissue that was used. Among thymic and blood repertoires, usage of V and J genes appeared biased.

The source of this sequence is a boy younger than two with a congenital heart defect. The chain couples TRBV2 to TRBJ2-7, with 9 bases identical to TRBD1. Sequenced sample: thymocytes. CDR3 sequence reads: CASTLGTGPSEQYF. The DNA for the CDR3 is TGTGCCAGCACCTTGGGGACAGGGCCTAGCGAGCAGTACTTC.